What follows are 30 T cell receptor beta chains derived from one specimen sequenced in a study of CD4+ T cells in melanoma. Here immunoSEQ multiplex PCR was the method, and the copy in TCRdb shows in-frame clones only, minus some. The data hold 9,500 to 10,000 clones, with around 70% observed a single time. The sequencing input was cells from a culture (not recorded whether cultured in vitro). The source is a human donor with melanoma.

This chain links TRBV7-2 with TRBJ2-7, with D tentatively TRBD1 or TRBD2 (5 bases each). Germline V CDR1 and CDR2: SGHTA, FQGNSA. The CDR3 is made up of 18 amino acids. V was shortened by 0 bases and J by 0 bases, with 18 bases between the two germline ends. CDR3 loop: CASSLAGRRGTYSYEQYF. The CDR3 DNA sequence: TGTGCCAGCAGCTTAGCGGGACGACGGGGCACCTACTCCTACGAGCAGTACTTC.

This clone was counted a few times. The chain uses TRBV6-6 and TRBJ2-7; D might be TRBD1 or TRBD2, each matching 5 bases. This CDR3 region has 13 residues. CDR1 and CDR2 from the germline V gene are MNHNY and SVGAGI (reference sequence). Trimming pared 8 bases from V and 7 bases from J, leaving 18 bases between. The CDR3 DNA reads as TGTGCCAGCGGGGCAGGGAGTCCGGGTGAGCAGTACTTC. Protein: CASGAGSPGEQYF.

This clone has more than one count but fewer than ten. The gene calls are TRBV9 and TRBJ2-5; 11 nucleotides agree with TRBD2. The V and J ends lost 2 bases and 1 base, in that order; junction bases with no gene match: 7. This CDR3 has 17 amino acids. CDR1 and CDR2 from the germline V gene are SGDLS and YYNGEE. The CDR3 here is CASSVGLTSGGQETQYF. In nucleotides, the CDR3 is TGTGCCAGCAGCGTGGGGCTTACTAGCGGGGGCCAAGAGACCCAGTACTTC.

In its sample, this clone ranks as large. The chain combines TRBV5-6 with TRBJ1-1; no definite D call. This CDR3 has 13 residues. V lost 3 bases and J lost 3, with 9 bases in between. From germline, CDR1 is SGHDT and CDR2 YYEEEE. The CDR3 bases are TGTGCCAGCAGCTCGGACGATTACACTGAAGCTTTCTTT. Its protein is CASSSDDYTEAFF.

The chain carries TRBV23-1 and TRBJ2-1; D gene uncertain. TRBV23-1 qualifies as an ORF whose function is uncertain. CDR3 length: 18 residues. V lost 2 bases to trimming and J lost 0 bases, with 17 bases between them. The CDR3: CASSQLYGNKSSYNEQFF. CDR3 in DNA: TGCGCCAGCAGTCAACTTTATGGGAATAAAAGCTCCTACAATGAGCAGTTCTTC.

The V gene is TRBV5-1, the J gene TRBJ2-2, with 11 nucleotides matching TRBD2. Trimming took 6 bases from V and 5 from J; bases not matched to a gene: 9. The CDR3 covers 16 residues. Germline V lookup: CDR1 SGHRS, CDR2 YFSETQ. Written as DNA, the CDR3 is TGCGCCAGCAAATTAGCGGGGGGGCTGCAAACCGGGGAGCTGTTTTTT. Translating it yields CASKLAGGLQTGELFF. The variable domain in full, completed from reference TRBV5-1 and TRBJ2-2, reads KAGVTQTPRYLIKTRGQQVTLSCSPISGHRSVSWYQQTPGQGLQFLFEYFSETQRNKGNFPGRFSGRQFSNSRSEMNVSTLELGDSALYLCASKLAGGLQTGELFFGEGSRLTVL.

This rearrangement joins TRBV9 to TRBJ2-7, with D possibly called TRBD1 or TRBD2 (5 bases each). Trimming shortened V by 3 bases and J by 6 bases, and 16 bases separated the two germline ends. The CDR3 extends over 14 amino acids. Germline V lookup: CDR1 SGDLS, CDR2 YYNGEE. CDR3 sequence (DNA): TGTGCCAGCAGCGCGGGGACGGGCGGCTTCGAGCAGTACTTC. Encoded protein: CASSAGTGGFEQYF. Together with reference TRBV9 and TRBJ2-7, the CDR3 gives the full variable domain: DSGVTQTPKHLITATGQRVTLRCSPRSGDLSVYWYQQSLDQGLQFLIQYYNGEERAKGNILERFSAQQFPDLHSELNLSSLELGDSALYFCASSAGTGGFEQYFGPGTRLTVT.

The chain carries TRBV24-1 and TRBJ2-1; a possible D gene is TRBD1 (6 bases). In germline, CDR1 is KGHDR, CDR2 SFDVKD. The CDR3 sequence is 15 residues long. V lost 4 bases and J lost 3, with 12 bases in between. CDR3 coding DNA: TGTGCCACCAGTGACCCCGGACAGAACTACAATGAGCAGTTCTTC. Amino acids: CATSDPGQNYNEQFF.

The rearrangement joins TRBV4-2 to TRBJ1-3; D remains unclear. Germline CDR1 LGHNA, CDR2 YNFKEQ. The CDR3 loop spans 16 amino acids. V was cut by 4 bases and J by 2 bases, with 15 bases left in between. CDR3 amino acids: CASSRPLWETGNTIYF. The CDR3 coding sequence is TGTGCCAGCAGCCGCCCGCTTTGGGAAACTGGAAACACCATATATTTT.

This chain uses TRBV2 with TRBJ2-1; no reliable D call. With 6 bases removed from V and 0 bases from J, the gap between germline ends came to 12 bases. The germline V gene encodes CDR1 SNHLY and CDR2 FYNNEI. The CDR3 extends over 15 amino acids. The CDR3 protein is CASSPRADSYNEQFF. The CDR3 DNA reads TGTGCCAGCAGCCCTCGGGCTGACTCCTACAATGAGCAGTTCTTC.

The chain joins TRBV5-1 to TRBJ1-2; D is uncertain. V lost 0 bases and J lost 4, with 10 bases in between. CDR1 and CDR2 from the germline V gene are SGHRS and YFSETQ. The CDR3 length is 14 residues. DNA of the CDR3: TGCGCCAGCAGCTTGGGGGTCGGGAGCTATGGCTACACCTTC. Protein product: CASSLGVGSYGYTF.

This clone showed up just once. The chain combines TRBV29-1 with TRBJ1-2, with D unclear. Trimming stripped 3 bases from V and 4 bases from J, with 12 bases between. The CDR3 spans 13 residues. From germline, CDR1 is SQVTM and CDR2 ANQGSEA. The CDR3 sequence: CSVERGLGYGYTF. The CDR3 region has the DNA TGCAGCGTTGAGCGCGGCCTCGGCTATGGCTACACCTTC.

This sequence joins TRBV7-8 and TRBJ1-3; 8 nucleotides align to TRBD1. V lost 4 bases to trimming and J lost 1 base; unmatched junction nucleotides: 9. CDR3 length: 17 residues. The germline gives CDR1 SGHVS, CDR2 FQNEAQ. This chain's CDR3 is CASSSRQGSTSGNTIYF. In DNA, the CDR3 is TGTGCCAGCAGCTCCAGACAGGGGTCTACTTCTGGAAACACCATATATTTT. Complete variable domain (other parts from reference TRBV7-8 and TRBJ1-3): GAGVSQSPRYKVAKRGQDVALRCDPISGHVSLFWYQQALGQGPEFLTYFQNEAQLDKSGLPSDRFFAERPEGSVSTLKIQRTQQEDSAVYLCASSSRQGSTSGNTIYFGEGSWLTVV.

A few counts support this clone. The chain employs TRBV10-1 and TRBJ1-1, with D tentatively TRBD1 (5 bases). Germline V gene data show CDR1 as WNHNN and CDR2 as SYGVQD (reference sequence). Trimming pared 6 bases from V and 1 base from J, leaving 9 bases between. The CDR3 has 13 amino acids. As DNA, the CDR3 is TGCGCCAGCAGGGAACAGGCGAACACTGAAGCTTTCTTT. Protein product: CASREQANTEAFF.

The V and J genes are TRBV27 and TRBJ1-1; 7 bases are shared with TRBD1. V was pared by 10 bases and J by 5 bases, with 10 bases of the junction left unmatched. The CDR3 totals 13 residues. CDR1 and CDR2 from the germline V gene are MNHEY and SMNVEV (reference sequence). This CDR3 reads CATRWTGGTEAFF. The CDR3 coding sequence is TGTGCCACCAGGTGGACAGGTGGGACTGAAGCTTTCTTT.

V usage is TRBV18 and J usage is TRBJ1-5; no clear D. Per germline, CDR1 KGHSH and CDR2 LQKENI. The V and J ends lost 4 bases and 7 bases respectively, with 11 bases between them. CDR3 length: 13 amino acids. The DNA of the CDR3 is TGTGCCAGCTCACTGGCCTCGGGACAGCCCCAGCATTTT. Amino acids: CASSLASGQPQHF.

The CDR3 DNA follows: TGTGCCAGCAGCTTAGATGGGGTCGGTGGCTACACCTTC. This translates into CASSLDGVGGYTF. The chain uses TRBV11-2 and TRBJ1-2; no clear D. Looked up from germline, CDR1 is SGHAT and CDR2 is FQNNGV. V was pared by 0 bases and J by 7 bases, with 9 bases between. This CDR3 is 13 amino acids long. The entire variable domain, with the rest obtained from reference TRBV11-2 and TRBJ1-2, is as follows: EAGVAQSPRYKIIEKRQSVAFWCNPISGHATLYWYQQILGQGPKLLIQFQNNGVVDDSQLPKDRFSAERLKGVDSTLKIQPAKLEDSAVYLCASSLDGVGGYTFGSGTRLTVV.

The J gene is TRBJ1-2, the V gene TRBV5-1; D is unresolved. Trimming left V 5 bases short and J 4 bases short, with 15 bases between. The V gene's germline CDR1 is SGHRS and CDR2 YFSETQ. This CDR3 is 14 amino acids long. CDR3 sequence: CASRYTTDSYGYTF. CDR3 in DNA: TGCGCCAGCAGATACACTACAGACTCCTATGGCTACACCTTC.

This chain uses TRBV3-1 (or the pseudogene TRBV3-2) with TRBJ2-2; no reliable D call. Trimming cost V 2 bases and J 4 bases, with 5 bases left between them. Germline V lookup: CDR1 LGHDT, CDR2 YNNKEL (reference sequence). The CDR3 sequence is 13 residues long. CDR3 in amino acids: CASSQFVTGELFF. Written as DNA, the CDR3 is TGTGCCAGCAGCCAATTTGTCACCGGGGAGCTGTTTTTT.

The CDR3 sequence is CASGLAVATPPYEQYF. The CDR3, as DNA: TGTGCTAGTGGTTTGGCTGTCGCAACCCCCCCCTACGAGCAGTACTTC. The J gene is TRBJ2-7, the V gene TRBV12-5; D is uncertain. This CDR3 region has 16 residues. V was cut by 1 base and J by 2 bases, with 15 bases left in between. From germline, CDR1 is LGHNT and CDR2 FRNRAP.

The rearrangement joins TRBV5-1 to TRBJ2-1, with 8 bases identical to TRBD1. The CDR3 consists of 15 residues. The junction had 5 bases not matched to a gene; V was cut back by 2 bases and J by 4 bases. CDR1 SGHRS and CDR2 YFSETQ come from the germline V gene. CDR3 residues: CASSFGTGAYNEQFF. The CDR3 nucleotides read TGCGCCAGCAGCTTTGGGACAGGAGCATACAATGAGCAGTTCTTC.

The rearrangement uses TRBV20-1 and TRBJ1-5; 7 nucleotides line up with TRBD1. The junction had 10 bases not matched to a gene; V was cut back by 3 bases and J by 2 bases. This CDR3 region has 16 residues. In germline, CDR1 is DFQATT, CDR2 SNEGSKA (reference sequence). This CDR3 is CSASAGGVRGNQPQHF. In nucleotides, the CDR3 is TGCAGTGCTAGTGCAGGGGGGGTTCGTGGCAATCAGCCCCAGCATTTT.

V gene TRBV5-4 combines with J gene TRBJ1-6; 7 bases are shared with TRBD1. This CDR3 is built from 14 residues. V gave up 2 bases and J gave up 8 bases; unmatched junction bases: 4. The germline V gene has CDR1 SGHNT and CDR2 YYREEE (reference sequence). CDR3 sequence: CASSFGTEDSPLHF. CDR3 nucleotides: TGTGCCAGCAGCTTTGGGACAGAGGATTCACCCCTCCACTTT. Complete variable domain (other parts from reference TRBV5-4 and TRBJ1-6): ETGVTQSPTHLIKTRGQQVTLRCSSQSGHNTVSWYQQALGQGPQFIFQYYREEENGRGNFPPRFSGLQFPNYSSELNVNALELDDSALYLCASSFGTEDSPLHFGNGTRLTVT.

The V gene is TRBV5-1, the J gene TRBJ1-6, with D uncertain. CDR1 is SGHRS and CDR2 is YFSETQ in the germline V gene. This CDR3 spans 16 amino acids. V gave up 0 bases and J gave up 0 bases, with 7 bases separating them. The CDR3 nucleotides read TGCGCCAGCAGCTTGGGCCGTAGCTCCTATAATTCACCCCTCCACTTT. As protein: CASSLGRSSYNSPLHF. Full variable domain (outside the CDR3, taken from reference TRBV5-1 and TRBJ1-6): KAGVTQTPRYLIKTRGQQVTLSCSPISGHRSVSWYQQTPGQGLQFLFEYFSETQRNKGNFPGRFSGRQFSNSRSEMNVSTLELGDSALYLCASSLGRSSYNSPLHFGNGTRLTVT.

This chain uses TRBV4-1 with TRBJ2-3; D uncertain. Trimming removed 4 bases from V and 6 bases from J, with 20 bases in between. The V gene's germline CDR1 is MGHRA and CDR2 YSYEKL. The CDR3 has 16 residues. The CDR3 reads CASSLKEFSAGDTQYF. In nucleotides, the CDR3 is TGCGCCAGCAGCCTGAAGGAGTTCTCCGCCGGCGATACGCAGTATTTT.

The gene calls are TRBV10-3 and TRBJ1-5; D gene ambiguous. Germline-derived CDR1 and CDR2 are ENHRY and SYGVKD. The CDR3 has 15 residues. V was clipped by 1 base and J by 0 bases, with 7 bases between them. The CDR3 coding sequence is TGTGCCATCAGTGAGTGGGGAAATAGCAATCAGCCCCAGCATTTT. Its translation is CAISEWGNSNQPQHF.

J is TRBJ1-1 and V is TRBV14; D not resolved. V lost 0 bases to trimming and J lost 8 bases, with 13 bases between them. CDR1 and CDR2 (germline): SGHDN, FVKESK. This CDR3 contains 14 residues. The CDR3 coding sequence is TGTGCCAGCAGCCAAGATTATCGTTTACACGAAGCTTTCTTT. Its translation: CASSQDYRLHEAFF.

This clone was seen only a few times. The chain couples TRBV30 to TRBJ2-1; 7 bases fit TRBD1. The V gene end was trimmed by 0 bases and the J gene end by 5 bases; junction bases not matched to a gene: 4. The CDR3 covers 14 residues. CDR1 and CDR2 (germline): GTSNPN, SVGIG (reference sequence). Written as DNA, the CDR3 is TGTGCCTGGAGTGTGGACAGGCGGCACAATGAGCAGTTCTTC. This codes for CAWSVDRRHNEQFF.

CDR3 in amino acids: CASREASGEKLFF. Written as DNA, the CDR3 is TGCGCCAGCAGGGAGGCCAGTGGTGAAAAACTGTTTTTT. V usage is TRBV5-1 and J usage is TRBJ1-4; no clear D gene. The CDR3 spans 13 residues. CDR1 and CDR2 (germline): SGHRS, YFSETQ. The V end lost 5 bases, the J end lost 7 bases, and 12 bases lay between the germline ends. The full variable domain, in which reference TRBV5-1 and TRBJ1-4 provide the parts outside the CDR3, is KAGVTQTPRYLIKTRGQQVTLSCSPISGHRSVSWYQQTPGQGLQFLFEYFSETQRNKGNFPGRFSGRQFSNSRSEMNVSTLELGDSALYLCASREASGEKLFFGSGTQLSVL.

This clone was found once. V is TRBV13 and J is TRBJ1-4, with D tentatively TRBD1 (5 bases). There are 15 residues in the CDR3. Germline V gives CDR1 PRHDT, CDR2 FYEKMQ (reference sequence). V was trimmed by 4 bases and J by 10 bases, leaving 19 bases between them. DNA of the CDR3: TGTGCCAGCAGCTGGGCCCGGGACGGAGGTGGAAAACTGTTTTTT. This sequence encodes CASSWARDGGGKLFF.